This T cell receptor (beta chain) was observed in a study of blood T cell repertoires in COVID-19. On the study more broadly: Both acute and convalescent COVID-19 samples were obtained from the United States, Italy and Spain.

This clone came up a few times. Per the original methods: It was from reference gene primer amplification that nucleated cell counts were estimated. TCRdb's copy holds only in-frame clones and misses some; the assay was immunoSEQ multiplex PCR. V, J and clone size are those of that table, while D and trimming were read from the DNA. This table has approximately 220,000 clones, just over 85% appearing once. The study recruited people aged about 18 to 90 years across around 23 US areas. Cohort allocation depended upon clinical history that participants reported. Germline CDR1 LNHDA, CDR2 SQIVND (reference sequence). CDR3 length equals 13 residues. Trimming shortened V by 10 bases and J by 2 bases, and 12 bases separated the two germline ends.

The sequencing input was PBMCs or T cells enriched from blood (not recorded which). This clonotype was obtained from a woman aged 40 to 50 with acute COVID-19. This chain uses TRBV19 with TRBJ1-5; perhaps TRBD1 as D (5 bases). The CDR3 protein is CATQGGGNQPQHF. Here the CDR3 DNA reads TGTGCCACCCAAGGAGGGGGCAATCAGCCCCAGCATTTT.